These T cell receptor beta chains were read from a single sample in a study of blood T cells in healthy people across ages. One entry per CDR3 protein results from TCRdb running MiXCR on the 5' RACE reads. The data show 700,000 to 850,000 distinct CDR3 sequences, 40% to 65% seen once. The sequencing input was blood. The origin of the receptors is a man older than 75 in good health. The CDR3 runs from the conserved cysteine through the conserved F or W. D genes are given only for firm matches. Clone size is stated in some rows and not others, as once, few, many or a class when expanded.

CASSPTGGRETQYF TGTGCCAGCAGCCCGACAGGGGGCCGGGAGACCCAGTACTTC TRBJ2-5 NA TRBV11-2 TRBD1
CASSNSDQPQHF TGTGCCAGCAGCAATTCAGATCAGCCCCAGCATTTT TRBJ1-5 few TRBV7-2 NA
CSANRGNPTQYF TGCAGCGCGAACAGGGGGAACCCGACCCAGTACTTC TRBJ2-5 many TRBV29-1 TRBD1
CASSAGTSGGTPQETQYF TGTGCCAGCAGCGCCGGGACTAGCGGGGGGACGCCACAAGAGACCCAGTACTTC TRBJ2-5 few TRBV7-2 TRBD2
CASSFWQGHYGYTF TGTGCCAGCAGTTTCTGGCAGGGCCACTATGGCTACACCTTC TRBJ1-2 NA TRBV12-3/TRBV12-4 NA
CASSQESRGYGYTF TGCGCCAGCAGCCAAGAGAGCAGGGGGTATGGCTACACCTTC TRBJ1-2 once TRBV4-1 TRBD1
CASSARGFEQYF TGTGCCAGCAGCGCCAGGGGGTTCGAGCAGTACTTC TRBJ2-7 few TRBV3-1 TRBD1
CASSAEGHRGTDTQYF TGTGCCAGCAGCGCAGAGGGGCACAGAGGCACAGATACGCAGTATTTT TRBJ2-3 NA TRBV9 NA
CSVGGVYEQYF TGCAGCGTTGGGGGGGTCTACGAGCAGTACTTC TRBJ2-7 many TRBV29-1 NA
CASSLRLRETQYF TGTGCCAGCAGCCTACGACTCAGGGAGACCCAGTACTTC TRBJ2-5 few TRBV5-5 NA
CSARDGGIQYF TGCAGTGCTAGAGATGGAGGCATTCAGTACTTC TRBJ2-4 few TRBV20-1 NA
CSASRPNYGYTF TGCAGTGCTAGCCGGCCGAACTATGGCTACACCTTC TRBJ1-2 NA TRBV20-1 NA
CASSEVARGIDYGYTF TGTGCCAGCAGTGAAGTAGCACGTGGCATCGACTATGGCTACACCTTC TRBJ1-2 NA TRBV2 NA
CASSYSYRGNQPQHF TGTGCCAGCAGTTACTCGTACAGGGGTAATCAGCCCCAGCATTTT TRBJ1-5 NA TRBV6-5 TRBD1
CATSDGKTGRYGYTF TGTGCCACCAGTGATGGAAAAACAGGACGCTATGGCTACACCTTC TRBJ1-2 NA TRBV24-1 NA
CSASGEGTSGTTDTQYF TGCAGTGCTAGTGGGGAAGGGACTAGCGGTACCACAGATACGCAGTATTTT TRBJ2-3 NA TRBV20-1 TRBD2
CASSLVLGLGHRDAYF TGCGCCAGCAGCTTGGTTCTGGGCTTGGGGCACAGAGACGCGTATTTT TRBJ2-3 NA TRBV5-1 NA
CASSEWTGLAGYNEQFF TGTGCCAGCAGTGAATGGACGGGACTAGCGGGATACAATGAGCAGTTCTTC TRBJ2-1 NA TRBV6-1 TRBD2
CASSQERAETQYF TGTGCCAGCAGCCAAGAACGTGCGGAGACCCAGTACTTC TRBJ2-5 few TRBV3-1 NA
CSARVRPGAILSGANVLTF TGCAGTGCTAGAGTCAGGCCAGGGGCAATTCTCTCTGGGGCCAACGTCCTGACTTTC TRBJ2-6 NA TRBV20-1 NA
CASSPVLTQSSGANVLTF TGCGCCAGCAGCCCCGTCCTGACTCAAAGCTCTGGGGCCAACGTCCTGACTTTC TRBJ2-6 few TRBV5-1 NA
CASFTTGNTEAFF TGTGCCAGCTTCACCACGGGGAACACTGAAGCTTTCTTT TRBJ1-1 NA TRBV18 NA
CASSPGTGMASYNEQFF TGCGCCAGCAGCCCCGGGACAGGGATGGCCTCCTACAATGAGCAGTTCTTC TRBJ2-1 NA TRBV5-1 TRBD1
CASRGDQETQYF TGTGCCAGCAGGGGCGACCAAGAGACCCAGTACTTC TRBJ2-5 few TRBV12-3/TRBV12-4 NA
CASSTLPNTEAFF TGTGCCAGCAGCACCCTTCCGAACACTGAAGCTTTCTTT TRBJ1-1 NA TRBV12-3/TRBV12-4 NA
CSVEVEGRIGDYTF TGCAGCGTTGAAGTTGAAGGACGGATCGGGGACTACACCTTC TRBJ1-2 few TRBV29-1 NA
CATSRDGRQETQYF TGTGCCACCAGCAGAGATGGGCGGCAAGAGACCCAGTACTTC TRBJ2-5 few TRBV15 NA
CASSRLSSGSANEQFF TGCGCCAGCAGCCGCCTCAGTAGCGGGAGTGCCAATGAGCAGTTCTTC TRBJ2-1 NA TRBV5-1 TRBD2
CASSSRQRGSTDTQYF TGTGCCAGCAGCTCCCGTCAGCGGGGGTCGACAGATACGCAGTATTTT TRBJ2-3 NA TRBV7-3 TRBD2
CASSFGQGYSPLHF TGTGCCAGCAGTTTTGGTCAGGGGTATTCACCCCTCCACTTT TRBJ1-6 NA TRBV12-3/TRBV12-4 NA
CASSPGTYNYEQYF TGTGCCAGCAGTCCCGGGACCTACAACTACGAGCAGTACTTC TRBJ2-7 NA TRBV12-3/TRBV12-4 NA
CASSEANEQYF TGTGCCAGCAGTGAGGCTAATGAGCAGTACTTC TRBJ2-5 NA TRBV12-3/TRBV12-4 NA
CASSHPTGQETQYF TGTGCCAGCAGTCATCCGACAGGCCAAGAGACCCAGTACTTC TRBJ2-5 many TRBV6-2/TRBV6-3 NA
CASSQVGSVEQYF TGCGCCAGCAGCCAAGTGGGGAGCGTTGAGCAGTACTTC TRBJ2-7 NA TRBV4-1 NA
CASSPGKGEQYF TGTGCCAGCAGTCCCGGGAAGGGCGAGCAGTACTTC TRBJ2-7 few TRBV28 NA
CSAGTGSYEQYF TGCAGTGCCGGGACAGGCTCCTACGAGCAGTACTTC TRBJ2-7 many TRBV20-1 TRBD1
CASSEVELAGHGEGTDTQYF TGTGCCAGCAGTGAAGTGGAACTAGCGGGCCATGGGGAGGGCACAGATACGCAGTATTTT TRBJ2-3 NA TRBV6-1 TRBD2
CASNVVRDYEQYF TGTGCCAGCAATGTCGTACGGGACTACGAGCAGTACTTC TRBJ2-7 few TRBV2 NA
CASSYHTDYTEAFF TGTGCCAGCAGTTACCATACAGACTACACTGAAGCTTTCTTT TRBJ1-1 NA TRBV6-5 NA
CASNGLAGGEKTQYF TGTGCCAGCAACGGACTAGCGGGAGGGGAAAAGACCCAGTACTTC TRBJ2-5 NA TRBV2 TRBD2
CASSLGRGTSTDTQYF TGTGCCAGCAGCCTCGGCCGCGGCACTAGCACAGATACGCAGTATTTT TRBJ2-3 few TRBV28 NA